The T cell receptor (beta chain) under discussion was sequenced for a study of T cells in Graves' hyperthyroidism and ophthalmopathy. Amplified TCR beta CDR3 regions came from RNA transcripts. First-round RT-PCR targeting the TCR CDR3 was performed with the HTBI primer set. TCRdb used MiXCR to reprocess the multiplex PCR reads, holding one entry per CDR3 protein. Of about 680,000 distinct CDR3 sequences detected, 35% appear once; the ten largest clones hold approximately 31%. Using around 10 ml of fresh peripheral blood, PBMCs were prepared. Germline loops: CDR1 SEHNR, CDR2 FQNEAQ (reference sequence). The CDR3 runs to 13 residues. V was shortened by 1 base and J by 6 bases, with 9 bases between the two germline ends.

The TCR originated in a woman aged 40 to 49 with Graves' hyperthyroidism. The chain combines TRBV7-9 with TRBJ1-2; TRBD1 might be the D (5 bases). The sample taken for sequencing was blood. The CDR3 region is CASSLVGGHGYTF. The CDR3, as DNA: TGTGCCAGCAGCTTAGTTGGGGGACATGGCTACACCTTC. Drawing the rest from reference TRBV7-9 and TRBJ1-2, the complete variable domain is DTGVSQNPRHKITKRGQNVTFRCDPISEHNRLYWYRQTLGQGPEFLTYFQNEAQLEKSRLLSDRFSAERPKGSFSTLEIQRTEQGDSAMYLCASSLVGGHGYTFGSGTRLTVV.